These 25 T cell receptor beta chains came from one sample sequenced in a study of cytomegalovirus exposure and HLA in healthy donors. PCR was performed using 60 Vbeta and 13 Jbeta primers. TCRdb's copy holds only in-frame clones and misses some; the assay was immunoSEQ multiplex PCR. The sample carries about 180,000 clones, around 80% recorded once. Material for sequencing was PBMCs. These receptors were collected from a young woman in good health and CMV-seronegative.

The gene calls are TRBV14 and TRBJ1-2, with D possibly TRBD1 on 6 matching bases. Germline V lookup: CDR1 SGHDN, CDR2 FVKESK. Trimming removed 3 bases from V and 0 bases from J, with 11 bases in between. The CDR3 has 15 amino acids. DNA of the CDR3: TGTGCCAGCAGCCAGCCGGGACAAGCTAACTATGGCTACACCTTC. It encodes CASSQPGQANYGYTF.

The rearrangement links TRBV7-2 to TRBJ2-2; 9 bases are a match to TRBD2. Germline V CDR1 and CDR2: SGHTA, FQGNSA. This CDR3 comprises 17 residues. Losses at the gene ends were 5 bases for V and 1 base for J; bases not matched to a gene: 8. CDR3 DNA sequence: TGTGCCAGCAGCCCGGGGGGAGCGGGGGGGAACACCGGGGAGCTGTTTTTT. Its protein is CASSPGGAGGNTGELFF.

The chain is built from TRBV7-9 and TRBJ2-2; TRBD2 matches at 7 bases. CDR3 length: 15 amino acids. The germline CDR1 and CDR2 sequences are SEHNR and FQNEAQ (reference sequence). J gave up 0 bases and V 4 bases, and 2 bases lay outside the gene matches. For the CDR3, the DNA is TGTGCCAGCAGCTCGACTAGCTCGAACACCGGGGAGCTGTTTTTT. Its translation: CASSSTSSNTGELFF.

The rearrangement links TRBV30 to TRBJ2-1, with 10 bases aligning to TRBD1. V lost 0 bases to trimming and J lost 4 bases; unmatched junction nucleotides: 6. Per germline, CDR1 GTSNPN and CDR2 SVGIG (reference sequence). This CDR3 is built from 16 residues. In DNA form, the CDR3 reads TGTGCCTGGAGTGTACGGGGGACAGGGGCTTACAATGAGCAGTTCTTC. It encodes CAWSVRGTGAYNEQFF.

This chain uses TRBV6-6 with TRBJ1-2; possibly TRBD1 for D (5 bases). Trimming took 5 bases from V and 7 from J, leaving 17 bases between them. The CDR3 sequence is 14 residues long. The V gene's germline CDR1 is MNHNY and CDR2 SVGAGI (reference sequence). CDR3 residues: CASSSPGTSRGYTF. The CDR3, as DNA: TGTGCCAGCAGTAGTCCCGGGACTTCACGTGGCTACACCTTC.

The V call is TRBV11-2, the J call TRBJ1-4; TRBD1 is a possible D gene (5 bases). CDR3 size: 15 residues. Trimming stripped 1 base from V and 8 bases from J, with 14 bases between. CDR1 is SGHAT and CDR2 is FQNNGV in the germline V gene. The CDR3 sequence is CASSLVGQGGEKLFF. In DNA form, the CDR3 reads TGTGCCAGCAGCTTAGTGGGGCAGGGTGGAGAAAAACTGTTTTTT.

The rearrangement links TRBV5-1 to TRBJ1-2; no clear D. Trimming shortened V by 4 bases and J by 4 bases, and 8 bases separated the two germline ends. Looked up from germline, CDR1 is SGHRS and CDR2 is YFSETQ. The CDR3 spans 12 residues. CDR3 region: CASSPEGYGYTF. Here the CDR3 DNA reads TGCGCCAGCAGCCCGGAGGGCTATGGCTACACCTTC.

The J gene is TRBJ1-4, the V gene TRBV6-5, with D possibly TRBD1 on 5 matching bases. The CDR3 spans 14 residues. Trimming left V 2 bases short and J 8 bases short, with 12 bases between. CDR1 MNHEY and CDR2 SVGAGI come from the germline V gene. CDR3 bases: TGTGCCAGCAGTTACACCAGGGCGGGGGAAAAACTGTTTTTT. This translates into CASSYTRAGEKLFF.

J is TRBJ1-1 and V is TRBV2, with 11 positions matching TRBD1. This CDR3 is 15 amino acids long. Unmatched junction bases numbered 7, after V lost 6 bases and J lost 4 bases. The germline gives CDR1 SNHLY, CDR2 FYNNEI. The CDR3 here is CASRDRTGGTTEAFF. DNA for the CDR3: TGTGCCAGCAGGGATAGGACAGGGGGCACCACTGAAGCTTTCTTT.

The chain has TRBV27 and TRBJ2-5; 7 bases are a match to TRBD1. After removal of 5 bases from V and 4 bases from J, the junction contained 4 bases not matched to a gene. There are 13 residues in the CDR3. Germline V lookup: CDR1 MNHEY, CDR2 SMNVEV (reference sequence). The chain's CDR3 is CASSIDRVETQYF. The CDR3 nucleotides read TGTGCCAGCAGTATCGACAGGGTAGAGACCCAGTACTTC.

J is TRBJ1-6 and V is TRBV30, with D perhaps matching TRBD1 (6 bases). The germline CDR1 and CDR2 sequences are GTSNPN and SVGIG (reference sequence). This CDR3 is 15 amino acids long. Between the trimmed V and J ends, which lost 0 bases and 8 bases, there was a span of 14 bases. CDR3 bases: TGTGCCTGGAGTGTGCGAGGGGGAGACTATTCACCCCTCCACTTT. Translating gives CAWSVRGGDYSPLHF. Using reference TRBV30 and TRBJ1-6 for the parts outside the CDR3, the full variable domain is SQTIHQWPATLVQPVGSPLSLECTVEGTSNPNLYWYRQAAGRGLQLLFYSVGIGQISSEVPQNLSASRPQDRQFILSSKKLLLSDSGFYLCAWSVRGGDYSPLHFGNGTRLTVT.

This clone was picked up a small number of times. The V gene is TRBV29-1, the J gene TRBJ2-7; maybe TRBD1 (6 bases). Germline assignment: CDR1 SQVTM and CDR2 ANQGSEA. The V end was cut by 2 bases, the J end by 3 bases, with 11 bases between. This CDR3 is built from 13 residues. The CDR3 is CSVESQGLYEQYF. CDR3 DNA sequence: TGCAGCGTTGAATCCCAGGGGCTCTACGAGCAGTACTTC.

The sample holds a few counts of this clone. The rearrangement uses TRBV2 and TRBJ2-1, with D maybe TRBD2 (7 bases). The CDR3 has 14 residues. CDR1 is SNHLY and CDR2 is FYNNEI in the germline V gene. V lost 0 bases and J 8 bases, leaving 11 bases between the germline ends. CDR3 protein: CASSEAGGPHEQFF. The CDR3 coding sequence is TGTGCCAGCAGTGAAGCGGGGGGGCCCCATGAGCAGTTCTTC.

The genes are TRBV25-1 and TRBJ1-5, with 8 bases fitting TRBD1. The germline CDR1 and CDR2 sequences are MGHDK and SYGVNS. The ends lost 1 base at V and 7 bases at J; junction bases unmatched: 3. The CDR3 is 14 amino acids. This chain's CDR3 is CASSESGDRQPQHF. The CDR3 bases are TGTGCCAGCAGTGAATCAGGGGACAGGCAGCCCCAGCATTTT.

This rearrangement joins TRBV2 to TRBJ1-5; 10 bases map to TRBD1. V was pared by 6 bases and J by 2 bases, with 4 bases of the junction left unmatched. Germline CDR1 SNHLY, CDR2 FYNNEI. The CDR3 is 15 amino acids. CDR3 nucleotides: TGTGCCAGCAGCCCAGGGACAGGGGGCAATCAGCCCCAGCATTTT. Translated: CASSPGTGGNQPQHF.

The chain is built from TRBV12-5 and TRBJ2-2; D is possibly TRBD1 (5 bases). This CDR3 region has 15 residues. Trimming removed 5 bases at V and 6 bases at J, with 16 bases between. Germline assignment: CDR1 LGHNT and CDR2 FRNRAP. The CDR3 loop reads CASGPPDRRSGELFF. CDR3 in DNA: TGTGCTAGTGGTCCCCCAGACAGACGGTCCGGGGAGCTGTTTTTT.

CDR3 amino acids: CASIQGHNEQFF. The CDR3 DNA sequence: TGTGCCAGCATACAGGGACACAATGAGCAGTTCTTC. The rearrangement uses TRBV2 and TRBJ2-1; maybe TRBD1 (6 bases). The CDR3 runs 12 residues. V dropped 7 bases and J dropped 5 bases, with 9 bases sitting between them. Per the germline V gene, CDR1 is SNHLY and CDR2 is FYNNEI.

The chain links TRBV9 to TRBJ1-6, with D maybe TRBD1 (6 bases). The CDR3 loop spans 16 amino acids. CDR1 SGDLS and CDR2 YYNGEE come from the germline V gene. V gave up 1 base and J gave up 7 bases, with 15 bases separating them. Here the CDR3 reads CASSVIPDRINSPLHF. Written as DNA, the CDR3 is TGTGCCAGCAGCGTAATCCCTGACAGGATAAATTCACCCCTCCACTTT.

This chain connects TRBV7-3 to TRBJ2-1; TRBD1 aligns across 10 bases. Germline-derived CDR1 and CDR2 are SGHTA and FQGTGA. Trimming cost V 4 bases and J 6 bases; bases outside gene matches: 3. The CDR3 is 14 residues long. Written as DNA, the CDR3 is TGTGCCAGCAGCTCCCGGACAGGGGGCAATGAGCAGTTCTTC. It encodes CASSSRTGGNEQFF.

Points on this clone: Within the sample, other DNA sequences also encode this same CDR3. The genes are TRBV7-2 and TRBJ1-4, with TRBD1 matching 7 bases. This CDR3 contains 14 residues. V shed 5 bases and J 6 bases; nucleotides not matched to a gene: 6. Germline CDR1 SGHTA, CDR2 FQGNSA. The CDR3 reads CASSRQGRDEKLFF. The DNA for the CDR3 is TGTGCCAGCAGCCGACAGGGTCGAGATGAAAAACTGTTTTTT.

The DNA of the CDR3 is TGTGCCAGCTCACGTGACAGGGGAGGGGACTATGGCTACACCTTC. As protein: CASSRDRGGDYGYTF. The rearrangement joins TRBV18 to TRBJ1-2, with 8 nucleotides matching TRBD1. V was clipped by 4 bases and J by 3 bases; unmatched bases: 7. There are 15 residues in the CDR3. CDR1 is KGHSH and CDR2 is LQKENI in the germline V gene.

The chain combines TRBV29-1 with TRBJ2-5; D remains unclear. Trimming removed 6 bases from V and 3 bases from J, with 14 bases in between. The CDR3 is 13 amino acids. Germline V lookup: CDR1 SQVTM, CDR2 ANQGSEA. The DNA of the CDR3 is TGCAGCGTGCGGTCTGCGTCCAAAGAGACCCAGTACTTC. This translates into CSVRSASKETQYF.

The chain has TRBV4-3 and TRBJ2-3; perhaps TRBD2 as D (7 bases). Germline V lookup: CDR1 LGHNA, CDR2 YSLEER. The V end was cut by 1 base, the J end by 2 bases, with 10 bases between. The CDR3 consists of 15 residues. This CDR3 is CASSQGGGDTDTQYF. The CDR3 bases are TGCGCCAGCAGCCAAGGCGGGGGCGACACAGATACGCAGTATTTT.

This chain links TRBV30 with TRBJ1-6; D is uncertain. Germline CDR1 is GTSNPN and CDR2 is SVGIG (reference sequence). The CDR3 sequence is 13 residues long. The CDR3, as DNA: TGTGCAAGCAAGGAGGAATATAATTCACCCCTCCACTTT. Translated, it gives CASKEEYNSPLHF.

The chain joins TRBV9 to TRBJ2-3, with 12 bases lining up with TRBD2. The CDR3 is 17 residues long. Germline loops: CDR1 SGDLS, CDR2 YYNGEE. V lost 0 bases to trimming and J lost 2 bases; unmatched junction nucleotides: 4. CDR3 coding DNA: TGTGCCAGCAGCGTAGCTACTAGCGGGGGGTCCACAGATACGCAGTATTTT. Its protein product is CASSVATSGGSTDTQYF. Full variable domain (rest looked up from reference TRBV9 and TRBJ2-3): DSGVTQTPKHLITATGQRVTLRCSPRSGDLSVYWYQQSLDQGLQFLIQYYNGEERAKGNILERFSAQQFPDLHSELNLSSLELGDSALYFCASSVATSGGSTDTQYFGPGTRLTVL.